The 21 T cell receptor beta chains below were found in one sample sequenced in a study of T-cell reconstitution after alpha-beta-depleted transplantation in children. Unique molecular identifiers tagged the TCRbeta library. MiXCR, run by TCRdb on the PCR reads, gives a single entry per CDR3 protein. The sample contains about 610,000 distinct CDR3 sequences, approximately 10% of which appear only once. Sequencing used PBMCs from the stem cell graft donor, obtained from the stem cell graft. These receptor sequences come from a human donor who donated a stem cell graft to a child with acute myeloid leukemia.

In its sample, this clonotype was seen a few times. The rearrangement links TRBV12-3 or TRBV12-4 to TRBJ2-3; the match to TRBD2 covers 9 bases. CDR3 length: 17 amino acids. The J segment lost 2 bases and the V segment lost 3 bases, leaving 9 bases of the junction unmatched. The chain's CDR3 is CASSLSSGTTTTDTQYF. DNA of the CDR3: TGTGCCAGCAGTTTGTCTAGCGGGACCACTACCACAGATACGCAGTATTTT.

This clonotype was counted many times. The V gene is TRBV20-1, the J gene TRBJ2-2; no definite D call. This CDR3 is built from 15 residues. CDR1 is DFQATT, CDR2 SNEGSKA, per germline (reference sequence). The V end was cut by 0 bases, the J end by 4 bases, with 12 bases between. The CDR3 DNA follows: TGCAGTGCTAGAGAGTTAGGCCCCCTCACCGGGGAGCTGTTTTTT. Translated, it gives CSARELGPLTGELFF.

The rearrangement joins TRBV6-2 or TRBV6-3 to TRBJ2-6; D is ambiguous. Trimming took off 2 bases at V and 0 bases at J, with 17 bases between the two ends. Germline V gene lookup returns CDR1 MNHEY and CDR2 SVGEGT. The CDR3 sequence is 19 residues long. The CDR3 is CASSYQVGRTSSGANVLTF. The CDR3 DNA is TGTGCCAGCAGTTACCAGGTCGGCAGAACCAGCTCTGGGGCCAACGTCCTGACTTTC.

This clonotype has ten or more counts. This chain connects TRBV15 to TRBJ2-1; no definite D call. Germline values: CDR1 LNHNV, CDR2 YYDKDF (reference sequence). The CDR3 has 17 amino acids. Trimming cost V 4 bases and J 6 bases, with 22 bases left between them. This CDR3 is CATSITRSGAYTNEQFF. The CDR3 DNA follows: TGTGCCACCAGCATTACCCGTAGTGGAGCCTATACCAATGAGCAGTTCTTC.

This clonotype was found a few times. CDR3 amino acids: CATSRGPPINNEQFF. CDR3 sequence (DNA): TGTGCCACCAGCAGGGGACCACCGATTAACAATGAGCAGTTCTTC. The rearrangement uses TRBV15 and TRBJ2-1; D assignment may be TRBD1 or TRBD2 (5 bases each). V was shortened by 3 bases and J by 5 bases, with 14 bases between the two germline ends. Germline V CDR1 and CDR2: LNHNV, YYDKDF (reference sequence). CDR3 length: 15 amino acids. Using reference TRBV15 and TRBJ2-1 for the parts outside the CDR3, the full variable domain is DAMVIQNPRYQVTQFGKPVTLSCSQTLNHNVMYWYQQKSSQAPKLLFHYYDKDFNNEADTPDNFQSRRPNTSFCFLDIRSPGLGDTAMYLCATSRGPPINNEQFFGPGTRLTVL.

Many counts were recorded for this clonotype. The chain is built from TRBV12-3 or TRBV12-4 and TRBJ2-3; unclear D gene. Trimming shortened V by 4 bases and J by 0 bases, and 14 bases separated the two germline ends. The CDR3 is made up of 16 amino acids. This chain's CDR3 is CASSSGARTSTDTQYF. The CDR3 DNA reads TGTGCCAGCAGTTCAGGAGCGCGAACTAGCACAGATACGCAGTATTTT.

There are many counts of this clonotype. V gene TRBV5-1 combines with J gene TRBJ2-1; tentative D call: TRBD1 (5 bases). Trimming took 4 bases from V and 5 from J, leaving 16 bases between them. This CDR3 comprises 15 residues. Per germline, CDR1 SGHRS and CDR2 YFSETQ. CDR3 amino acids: CASSLGLGAHNEQFF. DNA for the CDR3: TGCGCCAGCAGCCTCGGGCTAGGGGCGCACAATGAGCAGTTCTTC.

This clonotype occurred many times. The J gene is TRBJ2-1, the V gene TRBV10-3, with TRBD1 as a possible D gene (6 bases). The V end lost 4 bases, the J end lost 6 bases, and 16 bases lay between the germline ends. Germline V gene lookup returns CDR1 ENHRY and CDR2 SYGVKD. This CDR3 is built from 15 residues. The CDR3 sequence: CAISGPNRVANEQFF. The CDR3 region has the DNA TGTGCCATCAGTGGGCCGAACAGGGTGGCCAATGAGCAGTTCTTC.

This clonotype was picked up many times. CDR3 coding DNA: TGTGCCAGCAGTAGGGGGAGGGAGACTGAAGCTTTCTTT. The encoded protein is CASSRGRETEAFF. The chain is built from TRBV7-9 and TRBJ1-1; the D gene is possibly TRBD1 (6 bases). The CDR3 loop spans 13 amino acids. Between the trimmed V and J ends, which lost 6 bases and 5 bases, there was a span of 13 bases. CDR1 is SEHNR and CDR2 is FQNEAQ in the germline V gene (reference sequence).

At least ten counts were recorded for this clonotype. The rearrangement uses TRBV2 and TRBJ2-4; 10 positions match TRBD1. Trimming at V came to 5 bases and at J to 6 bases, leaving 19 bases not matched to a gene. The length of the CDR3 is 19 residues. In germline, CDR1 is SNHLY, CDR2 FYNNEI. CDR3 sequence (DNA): TGTGCCAGCAGTCCTTCATTTCTCCCGGGACAGGGGTTTAGAAACATTCAGTACTTC. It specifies CASSPSFLPGQGFRNIQYF.

DNA for the CDR3: TGTGCCAGCACCAGGACAGGGAATGAGCAGTTCTTC. Residues: CASTRTGNEQFF. V usage is TRBV5-6 and J usage is TRBJ2-1; 8 bases agree with TRBD1. Germline V gives CDR1 SGHDT, CDR2 YYEEEE. Trimming removed 6 bases from V and 7 bases from J; junction bases left unmatched: 3. The CDR3 has 12 residues.

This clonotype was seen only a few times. This chain's CDR3 is CSASTGTDGYTF. The CDR3 nucleotides read TGCAGTGCTAGTACAGGGACTGATGGCTACACCTTC. The chain has TRBV20-1 and TRBJ1-2; TRBD1 is a possible D gene (6 bases). This CDR3 spans 12 amino acids. CDR1 and CDR2 from the germline V gene are DFQATT and SNEGSKA (reference sequence). Trimming shortened V by 3 bases and J by 6 bases, and 11 bases separated the two germline ends.

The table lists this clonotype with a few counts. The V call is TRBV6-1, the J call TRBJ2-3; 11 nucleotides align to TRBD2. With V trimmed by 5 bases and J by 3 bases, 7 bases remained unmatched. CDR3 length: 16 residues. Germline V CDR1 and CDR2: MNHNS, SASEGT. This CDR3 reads CASSPGLAELTDTQYF. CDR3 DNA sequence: TGTGCCAGCAGTCCGGGACTAGCGGAGTTGACAGATACGCAGTATTTT.

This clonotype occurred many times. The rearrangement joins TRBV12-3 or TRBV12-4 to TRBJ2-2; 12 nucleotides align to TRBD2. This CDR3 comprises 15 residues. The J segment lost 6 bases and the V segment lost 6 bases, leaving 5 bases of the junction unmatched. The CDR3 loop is CASSKTSGSSGELFF. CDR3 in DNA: TGTGCCAGCAGCAAGACTAGCGGGAGTTCCGGGGAGCTGTTTTTT.

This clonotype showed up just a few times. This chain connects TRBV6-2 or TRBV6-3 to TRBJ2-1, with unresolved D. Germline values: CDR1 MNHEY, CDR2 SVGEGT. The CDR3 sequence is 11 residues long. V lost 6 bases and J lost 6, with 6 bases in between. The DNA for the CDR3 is TGTGCCAGCAGCAACGGCAATGAGCAGTTCTTC. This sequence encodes CASSNGNEQFF.

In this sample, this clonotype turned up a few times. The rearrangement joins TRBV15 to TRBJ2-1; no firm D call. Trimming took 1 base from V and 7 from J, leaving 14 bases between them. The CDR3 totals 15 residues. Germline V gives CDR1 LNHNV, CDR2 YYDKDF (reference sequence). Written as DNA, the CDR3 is TGTGCCACCAGCAGAGGAAGGTTAGGGTCTAATGAGCAGTTCTTC. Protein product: CATSRGRLGSNEQFF.

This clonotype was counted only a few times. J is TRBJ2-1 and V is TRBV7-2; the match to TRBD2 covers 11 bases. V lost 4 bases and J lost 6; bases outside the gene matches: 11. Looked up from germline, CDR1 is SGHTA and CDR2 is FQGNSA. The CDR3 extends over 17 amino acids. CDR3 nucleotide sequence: TGTGCCAGCAGCTCCGGACTAGCGGGCGGAACCTTCAATGAGCAGTTCTTC. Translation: CASSSGLAGGTFNEQFF.

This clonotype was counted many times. The CDR3 sequence is CSVLRLAENNEQFF. For the CDR3, the DNA is TGCAGTGTTCTTCGACTAGCGGAAAACAATGAGCAGTTCTTC. The chain employs TRBV20-1 and TRBJ2-1, with 9 nucleotides matching TRBD2. The CDR3 has 14 residues. From germline, CDR1 is DFQATT and CDR2 SNEGSKA (reference sequence). J was trimmed by 5 bases and V by 7 bases; bases with no gene match: 9.

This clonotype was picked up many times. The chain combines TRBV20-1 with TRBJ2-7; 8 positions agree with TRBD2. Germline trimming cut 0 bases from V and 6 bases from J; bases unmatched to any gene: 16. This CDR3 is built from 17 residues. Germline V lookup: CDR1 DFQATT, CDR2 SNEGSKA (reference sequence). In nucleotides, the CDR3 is TGCAGTGCTAGAGATTTCGCCCGAGGAGCGGGGGCGGGCGAGCAGTACTTC. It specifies CSARDFARGAGAGEQYF.

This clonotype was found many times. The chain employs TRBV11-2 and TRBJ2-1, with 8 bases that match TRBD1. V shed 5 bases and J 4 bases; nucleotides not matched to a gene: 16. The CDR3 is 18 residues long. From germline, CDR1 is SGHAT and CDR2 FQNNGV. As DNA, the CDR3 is TGTGCCAGCAGCGTGCCGCAGGGGGCAGGTGGGTCTTACAATGAGCAGTTCTTC. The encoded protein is CASSVPQGAGGSYNEQFF.

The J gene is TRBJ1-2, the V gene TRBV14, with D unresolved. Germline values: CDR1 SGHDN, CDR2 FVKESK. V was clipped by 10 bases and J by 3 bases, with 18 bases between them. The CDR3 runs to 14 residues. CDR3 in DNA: TGTGCCACCTCGGACGGCGCTGGAGACTATGGCTACACCTTC. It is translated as CATSDGAGDYGYTF.